The next 12 T cell receptor beta chains were all read from a single sample in a study of T-cell reconstitution after alpha-beta-depleted transplantation in children. It was with unique molecular identifiers that the TCRbeta library was prepared. TCRdb called the PCR reads again in MiXCR, with one record for every CDR3 protein. The sample shows 250,000 or so distinct CDR3 sequences, around 7.8% of them seen only once. The sample was PBMCs, mostly from graft donor cells, taken 180 days after TCRalphabeta/CD19-depleted stem cell transplant. These receptor sequences come from a male patient between 5 and 17 years old who had a stem cell transplant for acute lymphoblastic leukemia, so the T cells may come from the graft donor.

There are many counts of this clonotype. The rearrangement uses TRBV6-1 and TRBJ1-2; D possibly corresponds to TRBD1 (5 bases). The CDR3 consists of 15 residues. CDR1 and CDR2 (germline): MNHNS, SASEGT. Trimming removed 0 bases at V and 0 bases at J, with 8 bases between. CDR3 nucleotides: TGTGCCAGCAGTGAAGCGGGGGGAGCTAACTATGGCTACACCTTC. Amino acids: CASSEAGGANYGYTF.

This clonotype was recorded at least ten times. V is TRBV3-1 and J is TRBJ2-7; 14 nucleotides line up with TRBD2. CDR1 is LGHDT and CDR2 is YNNKEL in the germline V gene (reference sequence). The length of the CDR3 is 16 residues. The junction had 3 bases not matched to a gene; V was cut back by 0 bases and J by 5 bases. In DNA form, the CDR3 reads TGTGCCAGCAGCCAAGAGGGACTAGCGGGAGTCCACGAGCAGTACTTC. It encodes CASSQEGLAGVHEQYF.

In its sample, this clonotype was seen many times. The chain couples TRBV19 to TRBJ2-2, with D unclear. Germline V gene data show CDR1 as LNHDA and CDR2 as SQIVND (reference sequence). This CDR3 spans 14 amino acids. The V gene lost 6 bases and the J gene lost 0 bases, with 8 bases spanning the gap. The CDR3: CASRVTANTGELFF. In DNA, the CDR3 is TGTGCCAGTAGAGTAACAGCGAACACCGGGGAGCTGTTTTTT.

The V call is TRBV7-2, the J call TRBJ2-2, with 11 bases matching TRBD2. The CDR3 spans 18 residues. Germline V gives CDR1 SGHTA, CDR2 FQGNSA. V shed 3 bases, J shed 1 base, and the junction held 7 bases outside the gene matches. The CDR3 DNA sequence: TGTGCCAGCAGCTTTACTAGCGGGGGAGTAGGGAACACCGGGGAGCTGTTTTTT. Translating gives CASSFTSGGVGNTGELFF.

Comment on this clonotype: A much larger clone is a single base away; this may be a read error. The V and J genes are TRBV3-1 and TRBJ1-1, with D perhaps TRBD1 (5 bases). The CDR3 extends over 15 amino acids. Germline-derived CDR1 and CDR2 are LGHDT and YNNKEL (reference sequence). The CDR3 is CATSLFGGGKTEAFF. In nucleotides, the CDR3 is TGTGCCACCAGCCTATTCGGGGGAGGGAAAACTGAAGCTTTCTTT.

This clonotype was seen repeatedly, ten times or more. The chain employs TRBV20-1 and TRBJ2-1; 10 bases are shared with TRBD2. Germline CDR1 reads DFQATT; CDR2 reads SNEGSKA (reference sequence). V lost 2 bases to trimming and J lost 5 bases; unmatched junction nucleotides: 15. This CDR3 has 18 residues. This chain's CDR3 is CSARLASGSKISNNEQFF. CDR3 coding DNA: TGCAGTGCTAGATTAGCTAGCGGGAGCAAAATTTCCAACAATGAGCAGTTCTTC.

In its sample, this clonotype was seen many times. The rearrangement links TRBV7-3 to TRBJ2-1, with TRBD2 matching over 12 bases. Trimming took 5 bases from V and 6 from J; bases not matched to a gene: 5. Germline values: CDR1 SGHTA, CDR2 FQGTGA. The CDR3 runs to 15 residues. CDR3 amino acids: CASSVLAGGFNEQFF. The CDR3 nucleotides read TGTGCCAGCAGCGTACTAGCGGGAGGTTTCAATGAGCAGTTCTTC.

CDR3 nucleotide sequence: TGCAGTGCTAGAGTTACGGACAGGTCTGTCACCGGGGAGCTGTTTTTT. Amino acids: CSARVTDRSVTGELFF. The chain links TRBV20-1 to TRBJ2-2; 7 bases line up with TRBD1. The J segment lost 4 bases and the V segment lost 1 base, leaving 9 bases of the junction unmatched. Per germline, CDR1 DFQATT and CDR2 SNEGSKA (reference sequence). The CDR3 is made up of 16 amino acids.

This clonotype was seen at least ten times. This chain uses TRBV6-1 with TRBJ1-4, with TRBD1 matching over 7 bases. Germline V gene data show CDR1 as MNHNS and CDR2 as SASEGT. The ends lost 6 bases at V and 4 bases at J; junction bases unmatched: 8. The length of the CDR3 is 15 residues. Here the CDR3 reads CASRLQGSFNEKLFF. The CDR3 DNA follows: TGTGCCAGCAGACTACAGGGGTCCTTTAATGAAAAACTGTTTTTT.

Details on this clonotype: A read error may be the cause here, since a much bigger clone is one base away. This chain connects TRBV5-6 to TRBJ2-3; 9 bases fit TRBD2. The ends lost 3 bases at V and 10 bases at J; junction bases unmatched: 15. The CDR3 sequence is 16 residues long. CDR1 is SGHDT and CDR2 is YYEEEE in the germline V gene. The DNA of the CDR3 is TGTGCCAGCAGCTCCCTCGCCGGGTCTAGCGGGATAGCGCAGTATTTT. It translates to CASSSLAGSSGIAQYF.

The sample holds many counts of this clonotype. The chain combines TRBV9 with TRBJ2-2, with 8 positions matching TRBD2. Germline V gene lookup returns CDR1 SGDLS and CDR2 YYNGEE. The CDR3 has 15 amino acids. V shed 4 bases, J shed 7 bases, and the junction held 9 bases outside the gene matches. CDR3 sequence reads: CASSPGPSGGGELFF. CDR3 bases: TGTGCCAGCAGCCCTGGGCCAAGCGGGGGCGGGGAGCTGTTTTTT.

This clonotype has ten or more counts. The chain combines TRBV7-2 with TRBJ2-1, with D possibly being TRBD1 or TRBD2 (5 bases each). The CDR3 is 15 residues long. Germline CDR1 and CDR2: SGHTA and FQGNSA. The V and J ends lost 1 base and 8 bases respectively, with 15 bases between them. The CDR3: CASSLVGTQGYEQFF. For the CDR3, the DNA is TGTGCCAGCAGCTTAGTCGGGACGCAAGGCTATGAGCAGTTCTTC.